Each of the 31 T cell receptor beta chains below was sequenced from the same sample in a study of T cell responses to AZD1222 COVID-19 vaccine. Produced via immunoSEQ multiplex PCR; TCRdb's table is partial and in-frame only. Counted here are some 120,000 clones, about 88% occurring once; the ten biggest clones make up 4% to 4.5%. This material consisted of peripheral blood, taken on day 0 of AZD1222 vaccination. These receptors were collected from an adult in good health.

The gene calls are TRBV5-4 and TRBJ2-2; D remains ambiguous. The CDR3 sequence is 12 residues long. Germline V CDR1 and CDR2: SGHNT, YYREEE (reference sequence). The ends were cut back, 2 bases at V and 3 bases at J, with 2 bases in the middle. The CDR3 region has the DNA TGTGCCAGCAGCTTATACACCGGGGAGCTGTTTTTT. Protein sequence: CASSLYTGELFF.

Comments on this clone: Distinct nucleotide sequences in the sample also encode this CDR3. The rearrangement uses TRBV24-1 and TRBJ1-5; no reliable D call. This CDR3 has 12 residues. V was shortened by 3 bases and J by 4 bases, with 3 bases between the two germline ends. CDR1 is KGHDR and CDR2 is SFDVKD in the germline V gene. The CDR3 sequence is CATSDPNQPQHF. The CDR3, as DNA: TGTGCCACCAGTGATCCAAATCAGCCCCAGCATTTT.

V gene TRBV2 combines with J gene TRBJ1-1, with 7 bases that match TRBD1. Germline CDR1 is SNHLY and CDR2 is FYNNEI. The V segment lost 6 bases and the J segment 5 bases; nucleotides outside the gene matches: 15. The CDR3 spans 16 residues. CDR3: CASSDTPLQGRTEAFF. Written as DNA, the CDR3 is TGTGCCAGCAGCGACACTCCTTTACAGGGGCGAACTGAAGCTTTCTTT. Looking up the rest from reference TRBV2 and TRBJ1-1 gives the full variable domain: EPEVTQTPSHQVTQMGQEVILRCVPISNHLYFYWYRQILGQKVEFLVSFYNNEISEKSEIFDDQFSVERPDGSNFTLKIRSTKLEDSAMYFCASSDTPLQGRTEAFFGQGTRLTVV.

This clone was seen once. The J gene is TRBJ2-3, the V gene TRBV2; possible D gene TRBD1, 6 bases. This CDR3 has 13 amino acids. Germline CDR1 is SNHLY and CDR2 is FYNNEI. V was cut by 3 bases and J by 3 bases, with 7 bases left in between. Here the CDR3 DNA reads TGTGCCAGCAGTGATACAGGGACAGATACGCAGTATTTT. Protein sequence: CASSDTGTDTQYF.

This clone was seen once. The chain combines TRBV2 with TRBJ2-3; possibly TRBD2 for D (6 bases). Trimming shortened V by 3 bases and J by 2 bases, and 9 bases separated the two germline ends. Germline V CDR1 and CDR2: SNHLY, FYNNEI. The CDR3 extends over 14 amino acids. The CDR3 nucleotides read TGTGCCAGCAGTGAGGACTACTACACAGATACGCAGTATTTT. Its protein is CASSEDYYTDTQYF. Drawing the rest from reference TRBV2 and TRBJ2-3, the complete variable domain is EPEVTQTPSHQVTQMGQEVILRCVPISNHLYFYWYRQILGQKVEFLVSFYNNEISEKSEIFDDQFSVERPDGSNFTLKIRSTKLEDSAMYFCASSEDYYTDTQYFGPGTRLTVL.

A single count supports this clone. The chain joins TRBV19 to TRBJ1-2, with 10 bases matching TRBD1. The CDR3 has 17 amino acids. Germline-derived CDR1 and CDR2 are LNHDA and SQIVND (reference sequence). V was clipped by 4 bases and J by 7 bases; unmatched bases: 15. CDR3 protein: CASSKRGDRGFSAGYTF. CDR3 DNA sequence: TGTGCCAGTAGTAAAAGGGGGGACAGGGGATTTTCGGCTGGCTACACCTTC.

This chain connects TRBV5-1 to TRBJ1-1; no clear D. The V and J ends lost 0 bases and 5 bases respectively, with 8 bases between them. Germline CDR1 reads SGHRS; CDR2 reads YFSETQ. This CDR3 has 13 residues. CDR3 nucleotide sequence: TGCGCCAGCAGCTTGGCCTTCAGTACTGAAGCTTTCTTT. Translated, it gives CASSLAFSTEAFF.

This rearrangement joins TRBV24-1 to TRBJ2-5, with D possibly called TRBD1 or TRBD2 (5 bases each). The CDR3 covers 14 residues. Germline CDR1 and CDR2: KGHDR and SFDVKD. V lost 5 bases to trimming and J lost 5 bases, with 14 bases between them. Here the CDR3 reads CATSGDLLGETQYF. In DNA, the CDR3 is TGTGCCACCAGTGGGGACCTACTGGGGGAGACCCAGTACTTC.

The V gene is TRBV20-1, the J gene TRBJ2-7; D gene ambiguous. Trimming pared 5 bases from V and 1 base from J, leaving 6 bases between. Germline lookup yields CDR1 DFQATT and CDR2 SNEGSKA (reference sequence). This CDR3 region has 11 residues. The CDR3: CSALFSYEQYF. CDR3 nucleotide sequence: TGCAGTGCTTTATTTTCCTACGAGCAGTACTTC.

This clone was found once. The chain employs TRBV5-1 and TRBJ2-1; TRBD2 matches at 9 bases. The ends lost 2 bases at V and 10 bases at J; junction bases unmatched: 7. This CDR3 comprises 14 residues. Per the germline V gene, CDR1 is SGHRS and CDR2 is YFSETQ. The CDR3, as DNA: TGCGCCAGCAGCTTACCGGGACTAGCATTCGAGCAGTTCTTC. It yields the protein CASSLPGLAFEQFF.

The chain joins TRBV28 to TRBJ2-7; 8 bases are shared with TRBD1. The CDR3 sequence is 13 residues long. The trim removed 7 bases at V and 4 bases at J, leaving 6 bases unmatched. In germline, CDR1 is MDHEN, CDR2 SYDVKM. The CDR3 DNA reads TGTGCCAGCAAGCAGGGGGCGGGTTACGAGCAGTACTTC. It translates to CASKQGAGYEQYF.

V usage is TRBV9 and J usage is TRBJ2-2, with D maybe TRBD1 (6 bases). This CDR3 contains 15 residues. The V and J ends lost 0 bases and 6 bases respectively, with 12 bases between them. The V gene's germline CDR1 is SGDLS and CDR2 YYNGEE. As DNA, the CDR3 is TGTGCCAGCAGCGTAGGAACAGGGAGCCCCGGGGAGCTGTTTTTT. Translation gives CASSVGTGSPGELFF.

This clone has only one observation. The rearrangement uses TRBV7-6 and TRBJ2-1; D is tentatively TRBD1 or TRBD2 (5 bases each). Trimming shortened V by 4 bases and J by 8 bases, and 18 bases separated the two germline ends. CDR3 size: 15 residues. Germline values: CDR1 SGHVS, CDR2 FNYEAQ. This chain's CDR3 is CASSSITGRGDEQFF. The CDR3 region has the DNA TGTGCCAGCAGCTCCATAACAGGCCGGGGTGATGAGCAGTTCTTC.

The V call is TRBV7-8, the J call TRBJ1-2; D is possibly TRBD1 (6 bases). Germline CDR1 is SGHVS and CDR2 is FQNEAQ. The CDR3 contains 15 residues. V gave up 1 base and J gave up 5 bases, with 14 bases separating them. The CDR3 region is CASSLDRATGYGYTF. CDR3 DNA sequence: TGTGCCAGCAGCTTAGATAGGGCAACAGGGTATGGCTACACCTTC. Based on the CDR3 plus reference TRBV7-8 and TRBJ1-2, the full variable domain is GAGVSQSPRYKVAKRGQDVALRCDPISGHVSLFWYQQALGQGPEFLTYFQNEAQLDKSGLPSDRFFAERPEGSVSTLKIQRTQQEDSAVYLCASSLDRATGYGYTFGSGTRLTVV.

This clone has a handful of counts. This chain connects TRBV19 to TRBJ2-7; 9 bases align to TRBD2. The CDR3 has 15 residues. The trim removed 3 bases at V and 5 bases at J, leaving 8 bases unmatched. CDR1 LNHDA and CDR2 SQIVND come from the germline V gene (reference sequence). CDR3 in DNA: TGTGCCAGTAGTATTTCGGCTAGCGGGAACGACGAGCAGTACTTC. Amino acids: CASSISASGNDEQYF.

The chain is built from TRBV4-3 and TRBJ1-2; perhaps TRBD1 as D (5 bases). Germline lookup yields CDR1 LGHNA and CDR2 YSLEER. This CDR3 has 13 residues. Trimming left V 0 bases short and J 5 bases short, with 7 bases between. The CDR3 DNA follows: TGCGCCAGCAGCCAAGACAGGGAATATGGCTACACCTTC. Translation gives CASSQDREYGYTF.

The chain has TRBV6-5 and TRBJ1-6, with 10 bases that match TRBD1. CDR1 is MNHEY and CDR2 is SVGAGI in the germline V gene. V lost 5 bases, J lost 5 bases, and 3 bases stayed unmatched. The CDR3 runs 15 residues. The CDR3 coding sequence is TGTGCCAGCAGTCGACAGGGGGCGAATAATTCACCCCTCCACTTT. As protein: CASSRQGANNSPLHF.

This rearrangement joins TRBV7-6 to TRBJ2-1; 8 positions agree with TRBD1. Germline V lookup: CDR1 SGHVS, CDR2 FNYEAQ. This CDR3 is built from 15 residues. With 5 bases clipped from V and 9 bases from J, the junction kept 12 bases outside the gene matches. The CDR3 protein is CASSQRTGPDSEQFF. The CDR3 bases are TGTGCCAGCAGCCAACGGACAGGGCCCGACAGTGAGCAGTTCTTC.

This clone was recorded once. V usage is TRBV11-1 and J usage is TRBJ2-1, with D possibly matching TRBD2 (5 bases). Germline V gene lookup returns CDR1 SGHAT and CDR2 FQDESV (reference sequence). The CDR3 consists of 16 residues. Deletions cut 5 bases from V and 0 bases from J, with 14 bases between. The CDR3 loop is CASSPDFRSSYNEQFF. The CDR3, as DNA: TGTGCCAGCAGCCCGGACTTCCGGAGCTCCTACAATGAGCAGTTCTTC.

V usage is TRBV7-9 and J usage is TRBJ2-7; tentatively, D is TRBD1 or TRBD2 (6 bases each). The CDR3 has 15 residues. V lost 5 bases to trimming and J lost 2 bases, with 16 bases between them. In germline, CDR1 is SEHNR, CDR2 FQNEAQ (reference sequence). CDR3 amino acids: CASSPGAGTPYEQYF. The CDR3 DNA sequence: TGTGCCAGCAGCCCAGGGGCCGGGACTCCCTACGAGCAGTACTTC.

The J gene is TRBJ1-3, the V gene TRBV30, with D tentatively TRBD1 (5 bases). Trimming stripped 4 bases from V and 8 bases from J, with 15 bases between. The CDR3 contains 13 residues. The germline V gene has CDR1 GTSNPN and CDR2 SVGIG (reference sequence). CDR3 bases: TGTGCCTGGAAGAACGGGGGGATCGACACCATATATTTT. It specifies CAWKNGGIDTIYF.

The chain recombines TRBV2 with TRBJ1-4; 8 nucleotides agree with TRBD1. The CDR3 runs 15 residues. V was clipped by 5 bases and J by 4 bases; unmatched bases: 6. Germline assignment: CDR1 SNHLY and CDR2 FYNNEI. The CDR3 reads CASSSGQAINEKLFF. Here the CDR3 DNA reads TGTGCCAGCAGTTCGGGACAGGCGATTAATGAAAAACTGTTTTTT.

This clone was seen a few times. This sequence joins TRBV19 and TRBJ2-5, with D perhaps TRBD1 (5 bases). Trimming removed 4 bases at V and 0 bases at J, with 6 bases between. Germline V gives CDR1 LNHDA, CDR2 SQIVND (reference sequence). The length of the CDR3 is 13 residues. The CDR3 coding sequence is TGTGCCAGTAGTACAGGGAACCAAGAGACCCAGTACTTC. It translates to CASSTGNQETQYF.

V and J are TRBV19 and TRBJ2-3; D perhaps matches TRBD2 (7 bases). This CDR3 comprises 17 residues. The germline V gene has CDR1 LNHDA and CDR2 SQIVND (reference sequence). V lost 4 bases to trimming and J lost 3 bases, with 20 bases between them. The CDR3 DNA is TGTGCCAGTAGTAGGGGGGGAACAGGGACCGGAACAGATACGCAGTATTTT. Residues: CASSRGGTGTGTDTQYF. The full variable domain, with the rest looked up from reference TRBV19 and TRBJ2-3, is DGGITQSPKYLFRKEGQNVTLSCEQNLNHDAMYWYRQDPGQGLRLIYYSQIVNDFQKGDIAEGYSVSREKKESFPLTVTSAQKNPTAFYLCASSRGGTGTGTDTQYFGPGTRLTVL.

The chain has TRBV2 and TRBJ2-2; maybe TRBD2 (6 bases). V was shortened by 7 bases and J by 6 bases, with 21 bases between the two germline ends. The CDR3 spans 16 residues. CDR1 and CDR2 from the germline V gene are SNHLY and FYNNEI. The CDR3: CASKGLAGIVAGELFF. The CDR3, as DNA: TGTGCCAGCAAGGGGCTGGCGGGGATAGTCGCCGGGGAGCTGTTTTTT.

The gene calls are TRBV15 and TRBJ1-1, with D possibly matching TRBD1 (5 bases). Trimming took off 7 bases at V and 5 bases at J, with 14 bases between the two ends. The CDR3 extends over 13 amino acids. Germline CDR1 LNHNV, CDR2 YYDKDF (reference sequence). Here the CDR3 DNA reads TGTGCCACCACGGGGGGGAGGTGGACTGAAGCTTTCTTT. This codes for CATTGGRWTEAFF.

This chain links TRBV7-9 with TRBJ1-2; the D is unclear. The CDR3 spans 13 residues. Trimming left V 0 bases short and J 3 bases short, with 5 bases between. CDR1 is SEHNR, CDR2 FQNEAQ, per germline (reference sequence). The CDR3 nucleotides read TGTGCCAGCAGCTTAGCGCAGTACTATGGCTACACCTTC. Protein sequence: CASSLAQYYGYTF. Supplemented by reference TRBV7-9 and TRBJ1-2, the full variable domain reads DTGVSQNPRHKITKRGQNVTFRCDPISEHNRLYWYRQTLGQGPEFLTYFQNEAQLEKSRLLSDRFSAERPKGSFSTLEIQRTEQGDSAMYLCASSLAQYYGYTFGSGTRLTVV.

The J gene is TRBJ1-1, the V gene TRBV19; 8 bases align to TRBD1. Per germline, CDR1 LNHDA and CDR2 SQIVND (reference sequence). There are 14 residues in the CDR3. The V segment lost 10 bases and the J segment 1 base; nucleotides outside the gene matches: 8. CDR3 sequence reads: CATTGQAKNTEAFF. CDR3 DNA: TGTGCCACCACGGGACAGGCGAAGAACACTGAAGCTTTCTTT. Looking up the rest from reference TRBV19 and TRBJ1-1 gives the full variable domain: DGGITQSPKYLFRKEGQNVTLSCEQNLNHDAMYWYRQDPGQGLRLIYYSQIVNDFQKGDIAEGYSVSREKKESFPLTVTSAQKNPTAFYLCATTGQAKNTEAFFGQGTRLTVV.

V usage is TRBV11-3 and J usage is TRBJ2-2, with a possible D match to TRBD2 (7 bases). Germline V gene sequence: CDR1 SGHNT, CDR2 YENEEA. V was trimmed by 2 bases and J by 4 bases, leaving 20 bases between them. This CDR3 is built from 18 residues. The CDR3 loop is CASSLMWVEGGSTGELFF. The CDR3 DNA reads as TGTGCCAGCAGCTTAATGTGGGTCGAGGGGGGGAGCACCGGGGAGCTGTTTTTT.

The chain uses TRBV27 and TRBJ2-1; no reliable D call. Trimming shortened V by 6 bases and J by 9 bases, and 24 bases separated the two germline ends. Germline V CDR1 and CDR2: MNHEY, SMNVEV (reference sequence). The CDR3 covers 16 residues. This CDR3 is CASRSDLAYGDGEQFF. The CDR3 DNA sequence: TGTGCCAGCAGGTCCGATCTTGCTTATGGCGACGGTGAGCAGTTCTTC.

This chain connects TRBV5-1 to TRBJ2-7; TRBD2 agrees at 10 bases. After removal of 4 bases from V and 5 bases from J, the junction contained 12 bases not matched to a gene. The CDR3 contains 16 residues. Germline-derived CDR1 and CDR2 are SGHRS and YFSETQ. CDR3 protein: CASSVPASGGADEQYF. Written as DNA, the CDR3 is TGCGCCAGCAGCGTCCCCGCTAGCGGGGGAGCGGACGAGCAGTACTTC.